The 15 T cell receptor beta chains below were found in one sample sequenced in a study of T cell changes during pregnancy in multiple sclerosis. Assay used: immunoSEQ multiplex PCR; TCRdb lists only in-frame clones, some missing. Counted here are about 50,000 clones, 92% occurring once; the ten biggest clones make up 0.35% to 0.45%. Sequenced here: CD4+ T cells from peripheral blood mononuclear cells, sampled after pregnancy. Source of these receptors: a female donor with multiple sclerosis, enrolled in a pregnancy study.

V usage is TRBV4-1 and J usage is TRBJ1-3, with D hard to call. The V gene's germline CDR1 is MGHRA and CDR2 YSYEKL. The ends were cut back, 1 base at V and 1 base at J, with 11 bases in the middle. The CDR3 sequence is 16 residues long. CDR3 nucleotide sequence: TGCGCCAGCAGCCAAGTTAGTAGTCCGTCTGGAAACACCATATATTTT. Its translation: CASSQVSSPSGNTIYF.

DNA of the CDR3: TGCAGCGTGGTAACAGGGGGAGTAGGGGAGACCCAGTACTTC. Translation gives CSVVTGGVGETQYF. The chain is built from TRBV29-1 and TRBJ2-5; 8 bases are a match to TRBD1. Germline-derived CDR1 and CDR2 are SQVTM and ANQGSEA. Germline trimming cut 6 bases from V and 5 bases from J; bases unmatched to any gene: 11. The CDR3 loop spans 14 amino acids.

This chain joins TRBV7-2 and TRBJ1-1; 8 nucleotides agree with TRBD1. The J segment lost 0 bases and the V segment lost 5 bases, leaving 8 bases of the junction unmatched. CDR1 is SGHTA, CDR2 FQGNSA, per germline. This CDR3 contains 16 residues. Here the CDR3 DNA reads TGTGCCAGCAGCACCGACAGGGGTGTTGTGAACACTGAAGCTTTCTTT. Protein product: CASSTDRGVVNTEAFF.

This chain connects TRBV30 to TRBJ2-7, with 9 bases aligning to TRBD2. V shed 5 bases, J shed 5 bases, and the junction held 7 bases outside the gene matches. CDR1 and CDR2 from the germline V gene are GTSNPN and SVGIG (reference sequence). This CDR3 comprises 13 residues. The CDR3 DNA reads TGTGCCTGGGGCGGACTAGCGACAAACGAGCAGTACTTC. Amino acid sequence: CAWGGLATNEQYF.

V usage is TRBV5-1 and J usage is TRBJ1-3, with no clear D. This CDR3 is built from 15 residues. Between the trimmed V and J ends, which lost 6 bases and 0 bases, there was a span of 13 bases. From germline, CDR1 is SGHRS and CDR2 YFSETQ. The CDR3 region is CASNIQDYSGNTIYF. The CDR3 region has the DNA TGCGCCAGCAACATCCAGGACTACTCTGGAAACACCATATATTTT.

This chain connects TRBV29-1 to TRBJ1-1; D is unresolved. Germline V lookup: CDR1 SQVTM, CDR2 ANQGSEA. V lost 6 bases, J lost 6 bases, and 8 bases lay in between. This CDR3 is 10 amino acids long. The CDR3, as DNA: TGCAGCGTCGCAGATGCTGAAGCTTTCTTT. It yields the protein CSVADAEAFF.

The chain joins TRBV19 to TRBJ2-2; TRBD2 is a possible D gene (5 bases). The CDR3 consists of 14 residues. Trimming took off 5 bases at V and 7 bases at J, with 14 bases between the two ends. Per the germline V gene, CDR1 is LNHDA and CDR2 is SQIVND (reference sequence). CDR3 sequence reads: CASSPLAPRGELFF. The CDR3 DNA reads TGTGCCAGTAGTCCCCTAGCACCCCGCGGGGAGCTGTTTTTT.

The chain links TRBV27 to TRBJ2-7, with 8 positions matching TRBD2. V shed 5 bases and J 3 bases; nucleotides not matched to a gene: 6. Germline-derived CDR1 and CDR2 are MNHEY and SMNVEV (reference sequence). The length of the CDR3 is 14 residues. The CDR3 spells CASSPREGHYEQYF. The CDR3 nucleotides read TGTGCCAGCAGTCCCCGGGAGGGCCACTACGAGCAGTACTTC.

The chain combines TRBV7-6 with TRBJ2-7, with D perhaps matching TRBD1 (5 bases). This CDR3 comprises 14 residues. CDR1 is SGHVS and CDR2 is FNYEAQ in the germline V gene. Trimming shortened V by 6 bases and J by 3 bases, and 15 bases separated the two germline ends. The CDR3 region has the DNA TGTGCCAGCAGTCAAGGGGCCCAGGGCTACGAGCAGTACTTC. Its protein product is CASSQGAQGYEQYF.

The rearrangement uses TRBV15 and TRBJ1-5, with TRBD1 identical over 7 bases. The V and J ends lost 0 bases and 1 base, in that order; junction bases with no gene match: 12. Germline loops: CDR1 LNHNV, CDR2 YYDKDF (reference sequence). The CDR3 has 19 residues. The CDR3 nucleotides are TGTGCCACCAGCAGAGATTACACAGGGGCGATGGGAAGCAATCAGCCCCAGCATTTT. Encoded protein: CATSRDYTGAMGSNQPQHF. The entire variable domain, with the rest obtained from reference TRBV15 and TRBJ1-5, is as follows: DAMVIQNPRYQVTQFGKPVTLSCSQTLNHNVMYWYQQKSSQAPKLLFHYYDKDFNNEADTPDNFQSRRPNTSFCFLDIRSPGLGDTAMYLCATSRDYTGAMGSNQPQHFGDGTRLSIL.

The chain recombines TRBV6-1 with TRBJ2-6; D gene ambiguous. Germline CDR1 is MNHNS and CDR2 is SASEGT. V gave up 6 bases and J gave up 0 bases, with 6 bases separating them. The CDR3 is 14 residues long. CDR3 protein: CASRQNSGANVLTF. The DNA of the CDR3 is TGTGCCAGCAGGCAGAACTCTGGGGCCAACGTCCTGACTTTC.

This chain uses TRBV6-5 with TRBJ1-1, with a possible D match to TRBD1 (5 bases). Germline CDR1 is MNHEY and CDR2 is SVGAGI. CDR3 size: 16 residues. V lost 4 bases, J lost 4 bases, and 19 bases lay in between. CDR3 DNA sequence: TGTGCCAGCAGTTCCTACGGGCAGGGCGAAGGCACTGAAGCTTTCTTT. Protein product: CASSSYGQGEGTEAFF.

The rearrangement uses TRBV6-1 and TRBJ1-1; D is ambiguous. V lost 7 bases and J lost 0, with 12 bases in between. Germline values: CDR1 MNHNS, CDR2 SASEGT. This CDR3 is built from 14 residues. Here the CDR3 reads CASTLEDLNTEAFF. The CDR3 DNA is TGTGCCAGCACATTAGAGGATTTGAACACTGAAGCTTTCTTT.

The chain uses TRBV27 and TRBJ2-7, with a possible D match to TRBD1 (5 bases). Trimming stripped 4 bases from V and 1 base from J, with 17 bases between. CDR1 and CDR2 (germline): MNHEY, SMNVEV (reference sequence). The CDR3 runs 16 residues. Written as DNA, the CDR3 is TGTGCCAGCAGTTCCCCTCGACAGAGTGCGTCCTACGAGCAGTACTTC. Amino acids: CASSSPRQSASYEQYF.

V and J are TRBV5-1 and TRBJ2-6; no clear D. From germline, CDR1 is SGHRS and CDR2 YFSETQ. CDR3 size: 16 residues. V shed 3 bases and J shed 0 bases, with 10 bases lying between them. CDR3 bases: TGCGCCAGCAGCTCCTCTCCGAGCTCTGGGGCCAACGTCCTGACTTTC. Protein: CASSSSPSSGANVLTF. The complete variable domain, with remaining parts taken from reference TRBV5-1 and TRBJ2-6, reads KAGVTQTPRYLIKTRGQQVTLSCSPISGHRSVSWYQQTPGQGLQFLFEYFSETQRNKGNFPGRFSGRQFSNSRSEMNVSTLELGDSALYLCASSSSPSSGANVLTFGAGSRLTVL.